The sequence of this TCR beta chain was determined in a study of PD-1 blockade in classical Hodgkin lymphoma. Each patient relapsed following autologous stem cell transplantation, and prior brentuximab vedotin exposure differed. Data came from immunoSEQ multiplex PCR; TCRdb stores just in-frame clones and leaves some out. Of tens of thousands of clones listed, around 68% were seen once; the top ten hold about 16%. The CDR3 sequence is 12 residues long. Trimming removed 4 bases at V and 7 bases at J, with 11 bases between. Germline CDR1 and CDR2: SEHNR and FQNEAQ (reference sequence). The sequencing used peripheral blood mononuclear cells (PBMCs), collected before the second cycle of nivolumab. This TCR derives from a human donor with classical Hodgkin lymphoma. The chain couples TRBV7-9 to TRBJ2-7; D tentatively reads TRBD1 or TRBD2 (6 bases each). The CDR3 DNA reads TGTGCCAGCAGCTACGGGGGCAGGGAGCAGTACGTC. It is translated as CASSYGGREQYV.